This T cell receptor (beta chain) was profiled in a study of blood T cells in healthy people across ages. Primers used in a second PCR of about 7 to 12 cycles were a sample-barcoded 5' primer and a J-beta primer mix. Each cDNA molecule was tagged by a template-switch adaptor with 12 random nucleotides. TCRdb itself ran the 5' RACE reads through MiXCR, one entry per CDR3 protein. The repertoire includes hundreds of thousands of distinct CDR3 sequences, around 68% of them detected once, and roughly 25% sits in the top ten. The V gene lost 8 bases and the J gene lost 5 bases, with 12 bases spanning the gap. This CDR3 has 12 residues. Findings and caveats of the study: Donors of long life had a larger count of naive CD4+ cells and greater diversity than aged donors. In the absence of known donor CMV status, changes in expanded clonotypes were possibly confounded.

This clonotype was detected many times. The antigen is not known. This chain uses TRBV12-3 or TRBV12-4 with TRBJ1-2; tentative D call: TRBD1 (6 bases). Specimen: blood. This TCR derives from a man aged 25-45 years in good health. CDR3 in amino acids: CASSQGGYGYTF. CDR3 bases: TGTGCCAGCTCCCAAGGGGGGTATGGCTACACCTTC.